This T cell receptor beta chain was recovered during a study of blood T cell repertoires in COVID-19. Study at large: Acute-phase and convalescent COVID-19 samples originated in the United States, Italy and Spain.

The V and J ends lost 2 bases and 3 bases respectively, with 15 bases between them. Per the germline V gene, CDR1 is KGHDR and CDR2 is SFDVKD. This CDR3 spans 17 amino acids. Per the original methods: Amplification of reference gene primers provided the estimated nucleated cell counts. The method was immunoSEQ multiplex PCR; TCRdb's version includes in-frame clones alone and lacks a portion of them. The V and J calls and the clone size are those of that table, but D and trimming were determined from the DNA. This table holds hundreds of thousands of clones, over 75% found once. The sequenced material came from peripheral blood. The sequence was obtained from a human donor in a cohort sampled during active COVID-19. The chain couples TRBV24-1 to TRBJ2-2; D may be TRBD2 (5 bases). CDR3 sequence (DNA): TGTGCCACCAGTGATTCTTTAGGACTCGGATACACCGGGGAGCTGTTTTTT. This translates into CATSDSLGLGYTGELFF.